This TCR beta chain was documented in a study of technical replicates of blood from several donors. Germline-derived CDR1 and CDR2 are SGHTA and FQGNSA. The CDR3 covers 18 residues. Unmatched junction bases numbered 13, after V lost 6 bases and J lost 0 bases. Assay: immunoSEQ multiplex PCR; the TCRdb copy retains only in-frame clones and omits some. The data show 95,000 or so clones, about 95% seen once. The TCR originated in a human donor in good health. Sequencing used T cells isolated from PBMCs. The chain uses TRBV7-2 and TRBJ2-7, with TRBD2 identical over 11 bases. The CDR3 coding sequence is TGTGCCAGCAGATTGCAGGGGACTAGCGGTCTTTACTCCTACGAGCAGTACTTC. Amino acids: CASRLQGTSGLYSYEQYF.